Below, 17 T cell receptor beta chains from the same sample are listed, as sequenced in a study of T cells in Graves' hyperthyroidism and ophthalmopathy. TCR beta CDR3 regions were amplified from RNA. First-round RT-PCR targeting the TCR CDR3 was performed with the HTBI primer set. MiXCR was run by TCRdb on the multiplex PCR reads, yielding one entry per CDR3 protein. The sample includes hundreds of thousands of distinct CDR3 sequences, about a sixth of them seen just once. The sample comprised blood. Receptor source: a woman aged 25 to 39 with Graves' hyperthyroidism.

The J gene is TRBJ2-5, the V gene TRBV4-3, with 7 nucleotides matching TRBD1. Trimming removed 3 bases from V and 5 bases from J; junction bases left unmatched: 6. Germline assignment: CDR1 LGHNA and CDR2 YSLEER. This CDR3 is 14 amino acids long. This chain's CDR3 is CASSHRTGFETQYF. CDR3 nucleotide sequence: TGCGCCAGCAGCCACCGGACAGGATTTGAGACCCAGTACTTC.

This clonotype has more than one count but fewer than ten. The rearrangement uses TRBV12-3 or TRBV12-4 and TRBJ2-2; 7 nucleotides agree with TRBD1. The CDR3 covers 14 residues. V was clipped by 3 bases and J by 6 bases; unmatched bases: 4. CDR3 protein: CASSLTGMAGELFF. CDR3 in DNA: TGTGCCAGCAGTTTGACAGGGATGGCCGGGGAGCTGTTTTTT.

This clonotype was seen a handful of times. The chain employs TRBV10-3 and TRBJ2-1, with 14 bases matching TRBD2. J gave up 3 bases and V 4 bases, and 5 bases lay outside the gene matches. The CDR3 loop spans 17 amino acids. Germline CDR1 ENHRY, CDR2 SYGVKD. The CDR3 coding sequence is TGTGCCATCAGTGGGGGGACTAGCGGGAGAGGCTACAATGAGCAGTTCTTC. Protein product: CAISGGTSGRGYNEQFF.

There are many counts of this clonotype. This rearrangement joins TRBV28 to TRBJ2-7; D is unresolved. V lost 7 bases and J 4 bases, leaving 11 bases between the germline ends. This CDR3 has 12 residues. Germline loops: CDR1 MDHEN, CDR2 SYDVKM. The CDR3 protein is CASIGTAYEQYF. DNA for the CDR3: TGTGCCAGCATTGGAACAGCATACGAGCAGTACTTC. Complete variable domain (other parts from reference TRBV28 and TRBJ2-7): DVKVTQSSRYLVKRTGEKVFLECVQDMDHENMFWYRQDPGLGLRLIYFSYDVKMKEKGDIPEGYSVSREKKERFSLILESASTNQTSMYLCASIGTAYEQYFGPGTRLTVT.

This clonotype has a handful of counts. The CDR3 loop reads CASSFLHSPLHF. Written as DNA, the CDR3 is TGTGCCAGCAGTTTCCTACATTCACCCCTCCACTTT. The chain carries TRBV12-3 or TRBV12-4 and TRBJ1-6; no clear D. V was pared by 3 bases and J by 8 bases, with 5 bases between. This CDR3 contains 12 residues.

This clonotype was found many times. This chain connects TRBV3-1 to TRBJ1-1; no firm D call. The germline V gene has CDR1 LGHDT and CDR2 YNNKEL (reference sequence). CDR3 size: 17 residues. V lost 1 base, J lost 0 bases, and 15 bases lay in between. CDR3 DNA: TGTGCCAGCAGCCAAGGGGCAGGATTAGGGATGAACACTGAAGCTTTCTTT. Translated: CASSQGAGLGMNTEAFF.

The chain carries TRBV5-4 and TRBJ2-2; 15 bases align to TRBD2. Germline V gene lookup returns CDR1 SGHNT and CDR2 YYREEE (reference sequence). Trimming removed 3 bases from V and 7 bases from J; junction bases left unmatched: 7. This CDR3 has 17 residues. CDR3 sequence: CASSSGLAGGPSGELFF. The CDR3 DNA reads TGTGCCAGCAGCTCCGGACTAGCGGGAGGGCCAAGCGGGGAGCTGTTTTTT.

This clonotype showed up just a few times. The chain recombines TRBV7-9 with TRBJ1-5; possibly TRBD1 for D (5 bases). Per the germline V gene, CDR1 is SEHNR and CDR2 is FQNEAQ (reference sequence). Trimming cost V 3 bases and J 2 bases, with 11 bases left between them. The CDR3 consists of 15 residues. The CDR3: CASSLGVAGNQPQHF. Here the CDR3 DNA reads TGTGCCAGCAGCTTGGGGGTTGCGGGCAATCAGCCCCAGCATTTT.

V usage is TRBV5-1 and J usage is TRBJ1-2, with 11 bases aligning to TRBD1. The CDR3 consists of 14 residues. Looked up from germline, CDR1 is SGHRS and CDR2 is YFSETQ. The V and J ends lost 3 bases and 7 bases, in that order; junction bases with no gene match: 5. The CDR3: CASSSGQGAGGYTF. CDR3 DNA sequence: TGCGCCAGCAGCTCCGGACAGGGGGCAGGTGGCTACACCTTC.

This chain connects TRBV7-3 to TRBJ2-3; TRBD2 agrees at 9 bases. This CDR3 has 14 amino acids. CDR1 is SGHTA, CDR2 FQGTGA, per germline. Trimming took 5 bases from V and 6 from J; bases not matched to a gene: 6. CDR3 protein: CASSPSGIEDTQYF. The CDR3 bases are TGTGCCAGCAGCCCTAGCGGGATTGAGGATACGCAGTATTTT. The variable domain in full, with the rest retrieved from reference TRBV7-3 and TRBJ2-3, is GAGVSQTPSNKVTEKGKYVELRCDPISGHTALYWYRQSLGQGPEFLIYFQGTGAADDSGLPNDRFFAVRPEGSVSTLKIQRTERGDSAVYLCASSPSGIEDTQYFGPGTRLTVL.

The chain combines TRBV10-3 with TRBJ2-7; a weak D match, TRBD1 (5 bases). CDR3 length: 13 residues. Deletions cut 8 bases from V and 4 bases from J, with 15 bases between. Germline assignment: CDR1 ENHRY and CDR2 SYGVKD. The CDR3 region has the DNA TGTGCCATCCTGGACATAACCTCTTACGAGCAGTACTTC. It translates to CAILDITSYEQYF.

The J gene is TRBJ2-3, the V gene TRBV7-9; D remains ambiguous. Germline V gene sequence: CDR1 SEHNR, CDR2 FQNEAQ (reference sequence). V was pared by 5 bases and J by 7 bases, with 10 bases between. The CDR3 totals 12 residues. This CDR3 is CASSQDTYTQYF. CDR3 coding DNA: TGTGCCAGCAGCCAAGATACCTATACGCAGTATTTT.

This clonotype was picked up a small number of times. This rearrangement joins TRBV9 to TRBJ2-2; a weak D match, TRBD2 (6 bases). Germline V gives CDR1 SGDLS, CDR2 YYNGEE. CDR3 length: 17 amino acids. Trimming took off 0 bases at V and 5 bases at J, with 17 bases between the two ends. The CDR3 loop reads CASSVGIGRRRTGELFF. The CDR3, as DNA: TGTGCCAGCAGCGTAGGTATCGGGAGACGGCGGACCGGGGAGCTGTTTTTT.

This clonotype has more than one count but fewer than ten. V usage is TRBV6-1 and J usage is TRBJ2-5; 7 bases match TRBD2. Trimming took 3 bases from V and 5 from J; bases not matched to a gene: 9. The CDR3 has 15 residues. Germline V gives CDR1 MNHNS, CDR2 SASEGT. CDR3 amino acids: CASSDSSGGGETQYF. Here the CDR3 DNA reads TGTGCCAGCAGTGACTCTAGCGGAGGAGGGGAGACCCAGTACTTC.

This clonotype came up many times. The chain couples TRBV5-6 to TRBJ1-1; perhaps TRBD1 as D (5 bases). The V end lost 1 base, the J end lost 1 base, and 14 bases lay between the germline ends. Per germline, CDR1 SGHDT and CDR2 YYEEEE. The CDR3 runs to 16 residues. CDR3 in amino acids: CASSLTSGRRNTEAFF. In DNA form, the CDR3 reads TGTGCCAGCAGCTTGACGTCAGGGCGTAGGAACACTGAAGCTTTCTTT. The variable domain in full, with the rest retrieved from reference TRBV5-6 and TRBJ1-1, is DAGVTQSPTHLIKTRGQQVTLRCSPKSGHDTVSWYQQALGQGPQFIFQYYEEEERQRGNFPDRFSGHQFPNYSSELNVNALLLGDSALYLCASSLTSGRRNTEAFFGQGTRLTVV.

This clonotype has a handful of counts. This chain links TRBV5-8 with TRBJ1-6; 8 bases are a match to TRBD1. J was trimmed by 7 bases and V by 4 bases; bases with no gene match: 7. In germline, CDR1 is SGHTS, CDR2 YDEGEE. The CDR3 has 15 amino acids. CDR3 coding DNA: TGTGCCAGCAGCGCCGGACAGGGTCAGAATTCACCCCTCCACTTT. Translated: CASSAGQGQNSPLHF. The variable domain in full, with the rest retrieved from reference TRBV5-8 and TRBJ1-6, is EAGVTQSPTHLIKTRGQQATLRCSPISGHTSVYWYQQALGLGLQFLLWYDEGEERNRGNFPPRFSGRQFPNYSSELNVNALELEDSALYLCASSAGQGQNSPLHFGNGTRLTVT.

This clonotype was detected ten times or more. This chain uses TRBV28 with TRBJ2-5; 7 positions match TRBD1. Losses at the gene ends were 4 bases for V and 1 base for J; bases not matched to a gene: 6. In germline, CDR1 is MDHEN, CDR2 SYDVKM. CDR3 length equals 15 residues. The CDR3 coding sequence is TGTGCCAGCAGTTCACAACAGGGGCTCCAAGAGACCCAGTACTTC. Protein: CASSSQQGLQETQYF.